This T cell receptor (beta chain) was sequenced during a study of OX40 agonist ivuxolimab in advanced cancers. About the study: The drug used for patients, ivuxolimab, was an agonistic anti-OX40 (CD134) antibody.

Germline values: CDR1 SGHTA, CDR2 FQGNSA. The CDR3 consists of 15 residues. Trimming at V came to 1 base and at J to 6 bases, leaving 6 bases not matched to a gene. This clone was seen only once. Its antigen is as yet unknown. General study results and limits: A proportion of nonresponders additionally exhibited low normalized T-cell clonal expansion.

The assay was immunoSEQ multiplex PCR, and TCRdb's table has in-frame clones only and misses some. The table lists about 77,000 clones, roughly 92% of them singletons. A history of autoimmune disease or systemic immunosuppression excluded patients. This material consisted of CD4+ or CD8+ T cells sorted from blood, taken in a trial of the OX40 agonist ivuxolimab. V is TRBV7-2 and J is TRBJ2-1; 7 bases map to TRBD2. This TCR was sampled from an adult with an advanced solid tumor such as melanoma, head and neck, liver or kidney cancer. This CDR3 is CASSLVPGLPNEQFF. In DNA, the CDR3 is TGTGCCAGCAGCTTAGTACCGGGACTACCCAATGAGCAGTTCTTC.